This note documents a single T cell receptor beta chain sequence. What it binds is not known. Libraries were prepared by immunoSEQ multiplex PCR; TCRdb keeps only in-frame clonotypes and omits some of them. The sample includes approximately 1,500,000 clones, around 97% of them seen just once. This sample stems from a study of shared clonotypes between healthy human individuals. Study-wide findings and caveats: Between several donors, naive CD4 clonotypes were shared at a level of around 5.1%. The authors sampled blood alone, and tissue repertoires likely differ.

The CDR3 runs to 15 residues. V shed 7 bases and J shed 0 bases, with 13 bases lying between them. The germline V gene encodes CDR1 MNHEY and CDR2 SMNVEV (reference sequence). The gene calls are TRBV27 and TRBJ2-1; D possibly corresponds to TRBD2 (5 bases). Sample: naive CD4+ T cells sorted from blood. The sample's subset: CD45RA+ positively selected. The sequence was collected from a man aged 30 to 39 in good health. CDR3 sequence reads: CASTLGRSSYNEQFF. CDR3 nucleotides: TGTGCCAGCACCCTAGGGAGATCCTCCTACAATGAGCAGTTCTTC.